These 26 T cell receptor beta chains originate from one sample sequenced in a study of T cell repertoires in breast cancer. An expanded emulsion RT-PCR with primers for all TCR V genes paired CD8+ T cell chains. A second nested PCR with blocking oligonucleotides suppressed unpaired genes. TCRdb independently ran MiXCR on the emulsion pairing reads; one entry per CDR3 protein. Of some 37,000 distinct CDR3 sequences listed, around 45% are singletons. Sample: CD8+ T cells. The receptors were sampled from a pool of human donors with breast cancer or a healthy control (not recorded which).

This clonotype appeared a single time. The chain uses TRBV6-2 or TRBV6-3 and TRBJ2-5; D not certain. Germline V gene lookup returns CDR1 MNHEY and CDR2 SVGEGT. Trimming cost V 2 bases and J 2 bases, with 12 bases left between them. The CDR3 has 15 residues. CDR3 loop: CASSYGLGHQETQYF. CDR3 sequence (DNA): TGTGCCAGCAGTTACGGGTTGGGCCATCAAGAGACCCAGTACTTC.

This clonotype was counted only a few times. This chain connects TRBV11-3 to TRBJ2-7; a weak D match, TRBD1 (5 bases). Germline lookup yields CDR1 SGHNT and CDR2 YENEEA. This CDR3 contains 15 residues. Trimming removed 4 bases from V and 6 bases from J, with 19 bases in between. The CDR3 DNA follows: TGTGCCAGCAGCTATCGTGGGGCTGATAGTAGCGAGCAGTACTTC. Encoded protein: CASSYRGADSSEQYF.

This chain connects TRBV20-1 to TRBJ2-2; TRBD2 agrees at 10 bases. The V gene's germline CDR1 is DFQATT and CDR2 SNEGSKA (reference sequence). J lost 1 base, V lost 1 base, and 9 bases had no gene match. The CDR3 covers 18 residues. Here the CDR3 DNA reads TGCAGTGCTAGAGGATTAGCGGGGGGACTATTGAACACCGGGGAGCTGTTTTTT. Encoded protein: CSARGLAGGLLNTGELFF.

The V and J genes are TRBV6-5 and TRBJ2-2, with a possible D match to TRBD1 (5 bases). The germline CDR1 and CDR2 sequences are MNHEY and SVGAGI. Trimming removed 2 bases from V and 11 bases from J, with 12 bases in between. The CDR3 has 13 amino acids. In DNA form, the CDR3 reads TGTGCCAGCAGTTACGAGACAGCCCGAGAGCTGTTTTTT. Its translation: CASSYETARELFF.

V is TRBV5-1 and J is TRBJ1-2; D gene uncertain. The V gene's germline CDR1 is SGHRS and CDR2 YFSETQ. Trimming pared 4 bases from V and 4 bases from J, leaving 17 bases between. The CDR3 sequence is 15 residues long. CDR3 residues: CASSLGPPPRYGYTF. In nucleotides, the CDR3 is TGCGCCAGCAGCCTCGGACCTCCGCCCCGCTATGGCTACACCTTC. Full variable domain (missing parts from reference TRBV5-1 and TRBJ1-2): KAGVTQTPRYLIKTRGQQVTLSCSPISGHRSVSWYQQTPGQGLQFLFEYFSETQRNKGNFPGRFSGRQFSNSRSEMNVSTLELGDSALYLCASSLGPPPRYGYTFGSGTRLTVV.

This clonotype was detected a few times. CDR3 in amino acids: CSARDRGGTGELFF. In DNA, the CDR3 is TGCAGTGCTAGAGATCGGGGGGGCACCGGGGAGCTGTTTTTT. The chain has TRBV20-1 and TRBJ2-2, with TRBD2 matching 8 bases. The CDR3 runs to 14 residues. Germline-derived CDR1 and CDR2 are DFQATT and SNEGSKA (reference sequence). Trimming at V came to 0 bases and at J to 4 bases, leaving 1 base not matched to a gene.

The CDR3 reads CASSPNLAGFEQYF. DNA of the CDR3: TGTGCCAGCAGTCCCAACCTTGCTGGGTTCGAGCAGTACTTC. This chain joins TRBV27 and TRBJ2-7; D not certain. The CDR3 has 14 amino acids. Trimming left V 5 bases short and J 6 bases short, with 17 bases between. Germline V gene sequence: CDR1 MNHEY, CDR2 SMNVEV (reference sequence).

The CDR3: CASSLGGRGMNTEAFF. The DNA for the CDR3 is TGTGCCAGCAGCTTAGGGGGTCGGGGCATGAACACTGAAGCTTTCTTT. The rearrangement uses TRBV7-6 and TRBJ1-1; tentatively, D is TRBD1 (5 bases). This CDR3 contains 16 residues. Trimming took off 1 base at V and 0 bases at J, with 12 bases between the two ends. The germline gives CDR1 SGHVS, CDR2 FNYEAQ.

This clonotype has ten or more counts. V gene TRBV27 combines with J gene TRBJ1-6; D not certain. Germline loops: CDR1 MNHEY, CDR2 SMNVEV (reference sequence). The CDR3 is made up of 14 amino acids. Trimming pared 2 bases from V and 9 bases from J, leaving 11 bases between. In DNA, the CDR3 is TGTGCCAGCAGTTTAGTAGCTGGTGGTTCACCCCTCCACTTT. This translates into CASSLVAGGSPLHF.

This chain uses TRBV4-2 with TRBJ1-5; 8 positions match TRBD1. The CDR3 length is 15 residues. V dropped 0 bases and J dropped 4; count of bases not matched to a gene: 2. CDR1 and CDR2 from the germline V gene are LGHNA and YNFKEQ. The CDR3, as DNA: TGTGCCAGCAGCCAAGATTGGACAGGGAATCAGCCCCAGCATTTT. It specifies CASSQDWTGNQPQHF.

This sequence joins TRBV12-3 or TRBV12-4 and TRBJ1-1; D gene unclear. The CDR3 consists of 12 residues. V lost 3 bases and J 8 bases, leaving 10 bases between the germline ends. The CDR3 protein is CASSFQPPEAFF. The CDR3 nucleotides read TGTGCCAGCAGTTTTCAGCCTCCAGAAGCTTTCTTT.

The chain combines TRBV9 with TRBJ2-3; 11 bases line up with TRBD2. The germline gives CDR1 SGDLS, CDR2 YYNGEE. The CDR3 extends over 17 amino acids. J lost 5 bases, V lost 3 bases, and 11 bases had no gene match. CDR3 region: CASSARRLAGSEDTQYF. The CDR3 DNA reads TGTGCCAGCAGCGCCCGCCGACTAGCGGGGAGCGAAGATACGCAGTATTTT.

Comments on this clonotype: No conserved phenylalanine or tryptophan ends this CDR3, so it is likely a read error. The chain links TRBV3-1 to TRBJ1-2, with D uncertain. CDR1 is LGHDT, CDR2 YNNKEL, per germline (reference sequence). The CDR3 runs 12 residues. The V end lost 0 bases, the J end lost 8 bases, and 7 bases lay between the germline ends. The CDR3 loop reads CASSQDLRGYTS. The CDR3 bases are TGTGCCAGCAGCCAAGACCTCCGGGGCTACACCTCC.

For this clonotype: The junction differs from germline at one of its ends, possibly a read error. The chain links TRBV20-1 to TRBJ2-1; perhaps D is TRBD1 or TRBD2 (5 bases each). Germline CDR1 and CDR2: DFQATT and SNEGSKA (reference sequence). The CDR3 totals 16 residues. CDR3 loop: CSARDLTGTSYSEQFF. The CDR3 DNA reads TGCAGTGCTAGAGATCTAACCGGGACCTCCTACAGTGAGCAGTTCTTC.

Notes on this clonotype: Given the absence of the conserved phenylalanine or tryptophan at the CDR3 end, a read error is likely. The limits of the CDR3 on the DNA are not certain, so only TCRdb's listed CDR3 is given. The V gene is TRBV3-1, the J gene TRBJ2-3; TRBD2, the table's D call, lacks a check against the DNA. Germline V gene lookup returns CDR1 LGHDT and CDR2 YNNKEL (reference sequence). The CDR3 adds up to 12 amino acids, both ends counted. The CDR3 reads CASSPDRTTPRL.

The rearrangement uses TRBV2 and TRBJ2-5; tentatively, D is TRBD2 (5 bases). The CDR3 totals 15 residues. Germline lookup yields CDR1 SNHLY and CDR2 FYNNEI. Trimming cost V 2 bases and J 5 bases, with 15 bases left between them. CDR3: CASSEYTRIRETQYF. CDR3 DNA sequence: TGTGCCAGCAGTGAATATACTAGAATTCGGGAGACCCAGTACTTC.

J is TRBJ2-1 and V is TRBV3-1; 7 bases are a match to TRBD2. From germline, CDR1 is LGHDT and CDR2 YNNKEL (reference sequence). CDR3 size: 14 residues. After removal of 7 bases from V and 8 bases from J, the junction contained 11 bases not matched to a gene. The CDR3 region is CASNSRLRGDEQFF. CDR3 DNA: TGTGCCAGCAACTCCAGGCTCCGGGGGGATGAGCAGTTCTTC.

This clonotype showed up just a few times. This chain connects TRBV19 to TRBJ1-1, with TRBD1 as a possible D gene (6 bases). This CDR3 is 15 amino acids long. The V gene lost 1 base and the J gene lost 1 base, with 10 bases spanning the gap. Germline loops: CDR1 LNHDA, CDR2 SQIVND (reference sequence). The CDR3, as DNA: TGTGCCAGTAGTATAGTCGGACAGCCGAACACTGAAGCTTTCTTT. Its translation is CASSIVGQPNTEAFF.

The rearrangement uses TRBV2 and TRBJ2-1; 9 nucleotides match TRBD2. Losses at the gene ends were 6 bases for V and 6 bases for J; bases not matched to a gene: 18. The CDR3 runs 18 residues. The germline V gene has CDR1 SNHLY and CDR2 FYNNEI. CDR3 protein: CASSANTPGLAAANEQFF. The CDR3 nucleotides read TGTGCCAGCAGCGCCAATACTCCGGGACTAGCAGCGGCCAATGAGCAGTTCTTC.

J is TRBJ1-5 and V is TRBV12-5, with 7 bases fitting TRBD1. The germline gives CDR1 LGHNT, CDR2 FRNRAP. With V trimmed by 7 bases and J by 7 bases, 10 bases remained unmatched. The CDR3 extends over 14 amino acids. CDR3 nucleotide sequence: TGTGCTAGTGCCCGGACAGGTGGGGGACAGCCCCAGCATTTT. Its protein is CASARTGGGQPQHF.

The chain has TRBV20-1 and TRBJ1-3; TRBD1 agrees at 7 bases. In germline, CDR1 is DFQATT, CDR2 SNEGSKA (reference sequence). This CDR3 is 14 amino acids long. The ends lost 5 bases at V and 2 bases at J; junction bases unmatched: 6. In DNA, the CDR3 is TGCAGTGCTCGCAGGGGGGCAACTGGAAACACCATATATTTT. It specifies CSARRGATGNTIYF.

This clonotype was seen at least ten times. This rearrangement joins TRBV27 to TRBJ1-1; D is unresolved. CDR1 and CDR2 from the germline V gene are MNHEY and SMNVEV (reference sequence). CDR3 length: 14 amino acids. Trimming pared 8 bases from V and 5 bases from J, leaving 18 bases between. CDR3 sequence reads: CASRSRPDVTEAFF. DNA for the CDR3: TGTGCCAGCCGATCTCGGCCGGACGTGACTGAAGCTTTCTTT.

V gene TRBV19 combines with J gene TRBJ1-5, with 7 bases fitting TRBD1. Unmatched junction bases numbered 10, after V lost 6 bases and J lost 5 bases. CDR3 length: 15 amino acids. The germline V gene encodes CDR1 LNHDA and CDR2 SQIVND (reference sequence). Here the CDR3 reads CASSPTGVGDQPQHF. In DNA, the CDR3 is TGTGCCAGTAGCCCAACAGGGGTTGGGGATCAGCCCCAGCATTTT.

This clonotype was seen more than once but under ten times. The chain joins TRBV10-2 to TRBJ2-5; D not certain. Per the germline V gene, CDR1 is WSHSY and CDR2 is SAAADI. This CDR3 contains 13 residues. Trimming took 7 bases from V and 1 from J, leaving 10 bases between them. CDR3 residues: CASTYYVQETQYF. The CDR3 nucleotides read TGCGCCAGCACCTACTACGTCCAAGAGACCCAGTACTTC.

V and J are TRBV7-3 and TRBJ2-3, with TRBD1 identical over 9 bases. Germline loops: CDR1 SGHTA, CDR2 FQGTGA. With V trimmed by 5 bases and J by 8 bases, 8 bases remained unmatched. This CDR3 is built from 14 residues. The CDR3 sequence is CASSQGTGMGTQYF. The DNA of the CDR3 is TGTGCCAGCAGCCAGGGGACAGGGATGGGTACGCAGTATTTT.

CDR3 DNA: TGTGCCAGCAGTGTTCGATCAAGAGGGGATGAGCAGTTCTTC. Amino acid sequence: CASSVRSRGDEQFF. The V gene is TRBV2, the J gene TRBJ2-1, with D perhaps given as TRBD1 or TRBD2 (5 bases each). The CDR3 contains 14 residues. The V end lost 4 bases, the J end lost 8 bases, and 15 bases lay between the germline ends. Germline assignment: CDR1 SNHLY and CDR2 FYNNEI.